The next 2 T cell receptor beta chains were all read from a single sample in a study of blood T cell repertoires in COVID-19. The protocol was immunoSEQ multiplex PCR, while the TCRdb copy is restricted to in-frame clones and leaves out a portion. The data contain 180,000 or so clones, roughly 86% of them singletons. Sequencing was performed on peripheral blood. The origin of the receptors is a man aged 18 to 30 with acute or convalescent COVID-19.

V and J are TRBV18 and TRBJ1-1; a possible D gene is TRBD1 (6 bases). The ends were cut back, 5 bases at V and 0 bases at J, with 10 bases in the middle. Looked up from germline, CDR1 is KGHSH and CDR2 is LQKENI. The CDR3 is 14 residues long. The CDR3 spells CASSTGQLNTEAFF. CDR3 DNA sequence: TGTGCCAGCTCAACAGGACAGCTGAACACTGAAGCTTTCTTT.

The rearrangement links TRBV24-1 to TRBJ2-5, with 15 bases aligning to TRBD2. Germline loops: CDR1 KGHDR, CDR2 SFDVKD. The CDR3 is 15 residues long. With V trimmed by 5 bases and J by 4 bases, 1 base remained unmatched. DNA of the CDR3: TGTGCCACCAGTGGGACTAGCGGGGGGGCAGAGACCCAGTACTTC. Translation: CATSGTSGGAETQYF.